The 17 T cell receptor beta chains reported below all come from one sample, sequenced in a study of beta chain features in type 1 diabetes. No antigens are known for them. The investigators reverse transcribed all of the isolated RNA, so they sequenced expressed TCRB transcripts. Using immunoSEQ multiplex PCR, the repertoire was profiled, and TCRdb retains in-frame clones only, with some absent. The table has around 260,000 clones, about 20% seen once. Overall study findings and caveats: A moderate, significant TCRB CDR3 shortening appeared in type 1 diabetes across four CD4+ subsets.

Sequencing input: naive CD4+ T cells from blood. These receptors all stem from a woman in her thirties or forties with type 1 diabetes.

The gene calls are TRBV2 and TRBJ1-5; D unclear. This CDR3 has 13 amino acids. V gave up 3 bases and J gave up 5 bases, with 8 bases separating them. Germline CDR1 and CDR2: SNHLY and FYNNEI. The CDR3 DNA is TGTGCCAGCAGTGAGAGGTGGGATCAGCCCCAGCATTTT. It yields the protein CASSERWDQPQHF.

The chain is built from TRBV9 and TRBJ1-2; the D is unclear. The CDR3 extends over 12 amino acids. Germline lookup yields CDR1 SGDLS and CDR2 YYNGEE. V was cut by 0 bases and J by 8 bases, with 8 bases left in between. The CDR3 DNA reads TGTGCCAGCAGCGTAGAAACGAGGGGCTACACCTTC. It specifies CASSVETRGYTF.

This clone was observed a few times. Other DNA sequences in this sample translate to the same CDR3. The V and J genes are TRBV9 and TRBJ2-1, with a tentative D call TRBD2 (5 bases). The CDR3 spans 15 residues. V lost 0 bases to trimming and J lost 2 bases, with 9 bases between them. CDR1 and CDR2 from the germline V gene are SGDLS and YYNGEE. The CDR3 DNA sequence: TGTGCCAGCAGCGTAGCGGGGAGCACCTACAATGAGCAGTTCTTC. Translating gives CASSVAGSTYNEQFF.

This clone appeared a few times. This sequence joins TRBV4-3 and TRBJ1-1, with TRBD1 identical over 7 bases. The germline V gene has CDR1 LGHNA and CDR2 YSLEER. This CDR3 is built from 16 residues. The ends lost 0 bases at V and 3 bases at J; junction bases unmatched: 7. CDR3 loop: CASSQDLTGHYTEAFF. DNA for the CDR3: TGCGCCAGCAGCCAAGATCTGACAGGGCACTACACTGAAGCTTTCTTT.

This clone appeared a few times. This sequence joins TRBV7-2 and TRBJ2-1, with 7 bases that match TRBD2. This CDR3 has 12 residues. Per the germline V gene, CDR1 is SGHTA and CDR2 is FQGNSA. The trim removed 5 bases at V and 6 bases at J, leaving 1 base unmatched. In DNA form, the CDR3 reads TGTGCCAGCAGCCGCGGGGGCAATGAGCAGTTCTTC. It is translated as CASSRGGNEQFF. Combining the CDR3 with reference TRBV7-2 and TRBJ2-1 gives the whole variable domain GAGVSQSPSNKVTEKGKDVELRCDPISGHTALYWYRQSLGQGLEFLIYFQGNSAPDKSGLPSDRFSAERTGGSVSTLTIQRTQQEDSAVYLCASSRGGNEQFFGPGTRLTVL.

This chain links TRBV7-9 with TRBJ2-5; 8 bases are shared with TRBD1. V shed 4 bases, J shed 2 bases, and the junction held 3 bases outside the gene matches. The CDR3 covers 14 residues. The germline V gene has CDR1 SEHNR and CDR2 FQNEAQ (reference sequence). The CDR3 coding sequence is TGTGCCAGCAGCTCGCAGGGGGCACAAGAGACCCAGTACTTC. Its translation is CASSSQGAQETQYF.

In DNA form, the CDR3 reads TGTGCCTGGGAGGGGGGGCAGGCGGAAGAAAAACTGTTTTTT. As protein: CAWEGGQAEEKLFF. The chain recombines TRBV30 with TRBJ1-4; the D gene is possibly TRBD1 (6 bases). CDR3 length: 14 amino acids. V was clipped by 5 bases and J by 8 bases, with 18 bases between them. Germline V gives CDR1 GTSNPN, CDR2 SVGIG (reference sequence).

This clone was counted between two and nine times. This chain connects TRBV5-1 to TRBJ2-5; 11 bases agree with TRBD2. The CDR3 consists of 17 residues. Losses at the gene ends were 1 base for V and 5 bases for J; bases not matched to a gene: 10. CDR1 is SGHRS, CDR2 YFSETQ, per germline. CDR3: CASSLNSRSSGGETQYF. CDR3 DNA: TGCGCCAGCAGCTTGAATTCCCGATCTAGCGGGGGGGAGACCCAGTACTTC.

This clone was seen only a few times. V is TRBV18 and J is TRBJ2-1; 10 nucleotides match TRBD1. CDR3 length equals 15 residues. Germline-derived CDR1 and CDR2 are KGHSH and LQKENI. The J segment lost 6 bases and the V segment lost 4 bases, leaving 6 bases of the junction unmatched. The CDR3 sequence: CASSQNRDRGNEQFF. DNA for the CDR3: TGTGCCAGCTCACAAAACCGGGACAGGGGCAATGAGCAGTTCTTC.

The chain joins TRBV28 to TRBJ1-2; TRBD1 is a possible D gene (6 bases). This CDR3 is 14 amino acids long. V was trimmed by 8 bases and J by 2 bases, leaving 15 bases between them. Germline V gene lookup returns CDR1 MDHEN and CDR2 SYDVKM. The CDR3 DNA reads as TGTGCCAGCGAACGGGGGGCGCGGAACTATGGCTACACCTTC. It codes for CASERGARNYGYTF.

The rearrangement links TRBV9 to TRBJ2-1; 8 nucleotides line up with TRBD2. The CDR3 has 17 amino acids. The J segment lost 2 bases and the V segment lost 4 bases, leaving 11 bases of the junction unmatched. The V gene's germline CDR1 is SGDLS and CDR2 YYNGEE. The CDR3 DNA follows: TGTGCCAGCAGCTTACTAAGCGGGAGCCTTACCTACAATGAGCAGTTCTTC. This encodes CASSLLSGSLTYNEQFF.

V is TRBV5-1 and J is TRBJ1-2, with TRBD1 matching over 12 bases. Germline V CDR1 and CDR2: SGHRS, YFSETQ. The CDR3 is made up of 16 amino acids. V shed 7 bases, J shed 6 bases, and the junction held 13 bases outside the gene matches. CDR3 sequence reads: CASSPGQGASGDGYTF. In nucleotides, the CDR3 is TGCGCCAGCTCACCGGGACAGGGGGCGAGTGGTGATGGCTACACCTTC. The complete variable domain, with remaining parts taken from reference TRBV5-1 and TRBJ1-2, reads KAGVTQTPRYLIKTRGQQVTLSCSPISGHRSVSWYQQTPGQGLQFLFEYFSETQRNKGNFPGRFSGRQFSNSRSEMNVSTLELGDSALYLCASSPGQGASGDGYTFGSGTRLTVV.

This clone was seen a handful of times. The CDR3 DNA follows: TGTGCCAGCAGTTGGGCTGAGGGATTAGCCAAAAACATTCAGTACTTC. Translated: CASSWAEGLAKNIQYF. V and J are TRBV28 and TRBJ2-4, with a possible D match to TRBD2 (5 bases). Germline V gives CDR1 MDHEN, CDR2 SYDVKM. This CDR3 has 16 amino acids. V was pared by 4 bases and J by 0 bases, with 13 bases between.

This clone was seen a handful of times. The chain recombines TRBV7-9 with TRBJ2-2; the match to TRBD1 covers 7 bases. V dropped 5 bases and J dropped 0; count of bases not matched to a gene: 9. In germline, CDR1 is SEHNR, CDR2 FQNEAQ (reference sequence). CDR3 length: 17 amino acids. The CDR3 region is CASSLEGQLTNTGELFF. The CDR3 DNA is TGTGCCAGCAGCCTAGAGGGACAGCTGACGAACACCGGGGAGCTGTTTTTT.

The V gene is TRBV2, the J gene TRBJ1-5; TRBD1 might be the D (5 bases). Looked up from germline, CDR1 is SNHLY and CDR2 is FYNNEI. There are 15 residues in the CDR3. V was clipped by 4 bases and J by 0 bases, with 10 bases between them. The CDR3 DNA follows: TGTGCCAGCAGTGTATCGGGGGTTAGCAATCAGCCCCAGCATTTT. Its translation is CASSVSGVSNQPQHF.

CDR3 region: CASTLRGNEQFF. The CDR3 nucleotides are TGTGCCAGCACCCTGCGGGGGAATGAGCAGTTCTTC. The chain is built from TRBV13 and TRBJ2-1; the match to TRBD2 covers 7 bases. The germline CDR1 and CDR2 sequences are PRHDT and FYEKMQ (reference sequence). The CDR3 consists of 12 residues. V shed 7 bases, J shed 7 bases, and the junction held 4 bases outside the gene matches.

This sequence joins TRBV2 and TRBJ2-7, with 7 bases identical to TRBD1. V was pared by 7 bases and J by 2 bases, with 2 bases of the junction left unmatched. The CDR3 contains 12 residues. Per germline, CDR1 SNHLY and CDR2 FYNNEI. CDR3 amino acids: CASKGQPYEQYF. The CDR3 DNA sequence: TGTGCCAGCAAGGGACAGCCCTACGAGCAGTACTTC.